This TCR beta chain was sequenced for a study of blood T cell repertoires in COVID-19. Note on this clone: This sample includes further DNA sequences coding for the same CDR3.

The table came from immunoSEQ multiplex PCR; TCRdb's copy has only in-frame clones and leaves some out. The data show roughly 99,000 clones, about 93% seen once. J lost 7 bases, V lost 3 bases, and 2 bases had no gene match. CDR1 and CDR2 from the germline V gene are KGHDR and SFDVKD. The CDR3 sequence is 14 residues long. The sequenced sample was peripheral blood. The chain uses TRBV24-1 and TRBJ1-2, with 12 nucleotides matching TRBD1. This receptor was obtained from a woman aged 25 to 39 with acute or convalescent COVID-19. CDR3 nucleotide sequence: TGTGCCACCAGTGATCCGGGACAGGGGGCTGGCTACACCTTC. Residues: CATSDPGQGAGYTF.